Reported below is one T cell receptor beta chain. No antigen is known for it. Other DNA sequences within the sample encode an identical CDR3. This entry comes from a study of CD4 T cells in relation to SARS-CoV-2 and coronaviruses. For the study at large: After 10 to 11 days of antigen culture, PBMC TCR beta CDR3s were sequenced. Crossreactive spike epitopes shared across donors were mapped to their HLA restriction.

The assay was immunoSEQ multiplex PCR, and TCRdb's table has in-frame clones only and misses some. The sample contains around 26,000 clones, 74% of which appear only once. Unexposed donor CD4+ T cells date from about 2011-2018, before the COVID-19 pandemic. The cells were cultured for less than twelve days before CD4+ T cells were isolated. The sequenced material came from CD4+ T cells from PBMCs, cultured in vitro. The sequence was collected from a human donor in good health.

The CDR3 reads CASSIWRDSYNEQFF. The CDR3 nucleotides are TGTGCCAGTAGTATATGGCGGGATTCCTACAATGAGCAGTTCTTC. The chain uses TRBV19 and TRBJ2-1, with D possibly being TRBD2 (6 bases). V was clipped by 2 bases and J by 1 base, with 9 bases between them. The CDR3 contains 15 residues. Germline CDR1 reads LNHDA; CDR2 reads SQIVND (reference sequence).